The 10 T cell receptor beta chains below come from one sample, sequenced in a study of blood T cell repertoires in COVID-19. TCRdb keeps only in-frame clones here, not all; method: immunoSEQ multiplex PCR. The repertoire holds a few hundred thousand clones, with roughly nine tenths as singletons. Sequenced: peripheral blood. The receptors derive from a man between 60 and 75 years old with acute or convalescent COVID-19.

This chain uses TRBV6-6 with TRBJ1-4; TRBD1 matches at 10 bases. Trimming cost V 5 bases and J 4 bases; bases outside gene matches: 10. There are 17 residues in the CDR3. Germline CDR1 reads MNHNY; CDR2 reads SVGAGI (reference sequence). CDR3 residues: CASSPTGTGAVNEKLFF. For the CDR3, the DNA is TGTGCCAGCAGTCCAACCGGGACAGGGGCTGTTAATGAAAAACTGTTTTTT.

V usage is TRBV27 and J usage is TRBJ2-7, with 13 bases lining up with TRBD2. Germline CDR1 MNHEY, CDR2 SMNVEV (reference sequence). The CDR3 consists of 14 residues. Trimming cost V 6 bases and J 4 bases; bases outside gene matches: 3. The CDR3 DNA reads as TGTGCCAGCAGCGCGACTAGCGGGGGGTACGAGCAGTACTTC. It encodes CASSATSGGYEQYF.

CDR3 region: CATSRTATYEQYF. DNA for the CDR3: TGTGCCACCTCCCGGACTGCTACCTACGAGCAGTACTTC. The chain has TRBV11-1 and TRBJ2-7; tentatively, D is TRBD2 (5 bases). The CDR3 spans 13 residues. Trimming stripped 10 bases from V and 2 bases from J, with 15 bases between. Germline V gene lookup returns CDR1 SGHAT and CDR2 FQDESV (reference sequence).

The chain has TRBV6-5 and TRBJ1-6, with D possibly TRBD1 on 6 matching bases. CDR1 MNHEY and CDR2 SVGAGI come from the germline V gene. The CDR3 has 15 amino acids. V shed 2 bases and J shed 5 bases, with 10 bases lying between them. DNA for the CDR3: TGTGCCAGCAGTTACGGGGACAAGGATAATTCACCCCTCCACTTT. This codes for CASSYGDKDNSPLHF.

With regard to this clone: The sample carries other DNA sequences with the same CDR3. The CDR3, as DNA: TGTGCCAGCAGCTTAAGTAGCGGAAGCTCCTACGAGCAGTACTTC. Its protein is CASSLSSGSSYEQYF. The rearrangement uses TRBV7-2 and TRBJ2-7; D possibly corresponds to TRBD2 (6 bases). V lost 2 bases and J 0 bases, leaving 11 bases between the germline ends. This CDR3 has 15 amino acids. The germline V gene has CDR1 SGHTA and CDR2 FQGNSA.

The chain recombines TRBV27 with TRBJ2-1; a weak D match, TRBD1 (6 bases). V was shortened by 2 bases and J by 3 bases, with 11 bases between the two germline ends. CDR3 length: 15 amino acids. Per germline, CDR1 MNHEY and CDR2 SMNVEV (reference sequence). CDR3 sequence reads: CASSLGTGNYNEQFF. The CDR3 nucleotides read TGTGCCAGCAGTTTAGGCACAGGGAACTACAATGAGCAGTTCTTC.

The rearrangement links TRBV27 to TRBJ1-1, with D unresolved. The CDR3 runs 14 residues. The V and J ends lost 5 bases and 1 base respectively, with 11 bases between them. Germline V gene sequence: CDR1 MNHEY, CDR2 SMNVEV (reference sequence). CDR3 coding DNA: TGTGCCAGCAGTCAACTAGGGAGGAACACTGAAGCTTTCTTT. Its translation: CASSQLGRNTEAFF.

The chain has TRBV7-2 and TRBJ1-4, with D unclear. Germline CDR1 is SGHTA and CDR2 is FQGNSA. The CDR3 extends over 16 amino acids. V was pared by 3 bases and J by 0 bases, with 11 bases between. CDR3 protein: CASSLESFSTNEKLFF. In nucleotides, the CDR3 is TGTGCCAGCAGCTTGGAGTCCTTCTCAACTAATGAAAAACTGTTTTTT.

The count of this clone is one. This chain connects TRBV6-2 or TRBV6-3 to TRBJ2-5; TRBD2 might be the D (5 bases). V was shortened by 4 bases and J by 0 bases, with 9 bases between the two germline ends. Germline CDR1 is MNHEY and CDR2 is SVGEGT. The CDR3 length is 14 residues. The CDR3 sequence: CASSFGLYQETQYF. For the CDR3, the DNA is TGTGCCAGCAGTTTCGGACTGTACCAAGAGACCCAGTACTTC.

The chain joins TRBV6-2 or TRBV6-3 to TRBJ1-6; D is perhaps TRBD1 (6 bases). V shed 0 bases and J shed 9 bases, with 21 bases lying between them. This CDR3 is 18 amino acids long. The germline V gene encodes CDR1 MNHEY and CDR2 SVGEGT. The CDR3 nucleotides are TGTGCCAGCAGTTACTCGGAACTGCCAGGGGATCCCGGTTCACCCCTCCACTTT. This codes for CASSYSELPGDPGSPLHF.